This T cell receptor beta chain was profiled in a study of cytomegalovirus exposure and HLA in healthy donors. Study in general: The approximately 100 million unique TCR beta sequences, from roughly 170 million T cells, were found by an earlier analysis. Overall study findings and caveats: In a later analysis, compared with equally common non-associated chains, HLA-associated beta chains were more expanded. Of the V segments, some could not be distinguished, including TRBV6-2 and TRBV6-3, and were excluded. What was likely a sequencing artifact was a cluster of highly shared sequence variants.

V lost 0 bases, J lost 1 base, and 13 bases lay in between. The CDR3 sequence is 16 residues long. CDR1 and CDR2 from the germline V gene are SGHDT and YYEEEE. 60 Vbeta and 13 Jbeta primers were used in PCR. The repertoire was sequenced with immunoSEQ multiplex PCR; TCRdb's copy has only in-frame clones and lacks some. The sample records some 100,000 clones, more than 65% being singletons. In regard to this clone: Its antigen remains unidentified.

Sequenced sample: PBMCs. V gene TRBV5-6 combines with J gene TRBJ2-5; the D is unclear. The TCR sequence derives from a woman between 18 and 29 years old in good health and CMV-seropositive. The CDR3 nucleotides are TGTGCCAGCAGCTTGGGGAAGGAACAGATCCAAGAGACCCAGTACTTC. This translates into CASSLGKEQIQETQYF. The full variable domain, in which reference TRBV5-6 and TRBJ2-5 provide the parts outside the CDR3, is DAGVTQSPTHLIKTRGQQVTLRCSPKSGHDTVSWYQQALGQGPQFIFQYYEEEERQRGNFPDRFSGHQFPNYSSELNVNALLLGDSALYLCASSLGKEQIQETQYFGPGTRLLVL.